This TCR beta chain was recorded in a study of regulatory T cells in long-lasting Graves disease. At the level of the study: Graves' patients (newly diagnosed) had been on antithyroid drugs under 3 months. The study's findings and limits: Thyroid tissue was not sampled; only peripheral blood was. Reduced TCR diversity was observed in persistent Graves' patients versus newly diagnosed patients. Persistent patients had a count of shared public clonotypes (over 2,500) that exceeded that of new patients (966).

TCR beta libraries were built with iRepertoire HTBI primers and Arm-PCR of CDR3 regions. TCRdb redid the calling of the multiplex PCR reads with MiXCR, one entry per CDR3 protein. Counted here are a few hundred thousand distinct CDR3 sequences, approximately 20% occurring once; the ten biggest clones make up less than 25%. The time point: newly diagnosed GD, antithyroid drugs for less than 3 months. From PBMCs, RNA was extracted and then used to make the TCR library. At least ten counts were recorded for this clonotype. Its antigen is as yet unknown. The V and J ends lost 2 bases and 5 bases respectively, with 16 bases between them. Germline V lookup: CDR1 LGHDT, CDR2 YNNKEL (reference sequence). The CDR3 loop spans 15 amino acids.

The chain carries TRBV3-1 and TRBJ2-7, with D possibly being TRBD1 (5 bases). This specimen was peripheral blood mononuclear cells (PBMCs), taken at new diagnosis, from a patient treated with antithyroid drugs. The TCR originated in a female donor with Graves disease. Written as DNA, the CDR3 is TGTGCCAGCAGCCAAAGAAAGGCAGGGAATCACGAGCAGTACTTC. It codes for CASSQRKAGNHEQYF.